These T cell receptor beta chains were read from a single sample in a study of T cell responses to AZD1222 COVID-19 vaccine. The method was immunoSEQ multiplex PCR; TCRdb's version includes in-frame clones alone and lacks a portion of them. The table shows about 180,000 clones, with roughly 88% occurring only once. This specimen consisted of peripheral blood, obtained on day 0 of AZD1222 vaccination. These receptors were taken from an adult in good health. Both conserved end residues are part of each CDR3. The order of the fields is J gene, D gene, CDR3 length, clone size, V gene, CDR3 protein, CDR3 DNA. D genes are given only for firm matches. Expanded clones get a size class; other rows say once, few or many, or leave the size out.

j_gene: TRBJ2-5
d_gene: TRBD2
len: 16
abundance: -
v_gene: TRBV5-1
CDR3aa: CASSPMGAGGSETQYF
CDR3nt: TGCGCCAGCAGCCCGATGGGTGCGGGGGGATCAGAGACCCAGTACTTC

j_gene: TRBJ1-6
d_gene: -
len: 13
abundance: -
v_gene: TRBV30
CDR3aa: CAWMGFSNSPLHF
CDR3nt: TGTGCCTGGATGGGGTTCAGCAATTCACCCCTCCACTTT

j_gene: TRBJ1-1
d_gene: -
len: 14
abundance: -
v_gene: TRBV7-9
CDR3aa: CASSPSGRSTEAFF
CDR3nt: TGTGCCAGCAGCCCCTCGGGGAGGAGTACTGAAGCTTTCTTT

j_gene: TRBJ1-2
d_gene: TRBD1
len: 16
abundance: -
v_gene: TRBV5-4
CDR3aa: CASSTPGGLTNYGYTF
CDR3nt: TGTGCCAGCAGCACCCCAGGGGGACTTACTAACTATGGCTACACCTTC

j_gene: TRBJ2-5
d_gene: TRBD2
len: 15
abundance: few
v_gene: TRBV13
CDR3aa: CASSPFAGGLETQYF
CDR3nt: TGTGCCAGCAGCCCCTTCGCGGGAGGGCTAGAGACCCAGTACTTC

j_gene: TRBJ1-3
d_gene: -
len: 14
abundance: -
v_gene: TRBV5-1
CDR3aa: CASSSRDAGNTIYF
CDR3nt: TGCGCCAGCAGCTCCCGGGACGCTGGAAACACCATATATTTT

j_gene: TRBJ2-3
d_gene: TRBD1
len: 13
abundance: -
v_gene: TRBV5-4
CDR3aa: CAGGDRDRDTQYF
CDR3nt: TGTGCGGGGGGGGACAGGGATCGGGATACGCAGTATTTT

j_gene: TRBJ2-7
d_gene: -
len: 17
abundance: -
v_gene: TRBV7-2
CDR3aa: CASSLRMRGDYVYEQYF
CDR3nt: TGTGCCAGCAGCTTAAGAATGAGAGGAGACTATGTCTACGAGCAGTACTTC

j_gene: TRBJ2-1
d_gene: TRBD2
len: 15
abundance: once
v_gene: TRBV5-1
CDR3aa: CASSSGLAERGEQFF
CDR3nt: TGCGCCAGCAGCTCGGGACTAGCGGAGAGGGGTGAGCAGTTCTTC

j_gene: TRBJ1-1
d_gene: -
len: 16
abundance: -
v_gene: TRBV7-5
CDR3aa: CARSLAAVTSNTEAFF
CDR3nt: TGTGCCAGAAGCCTCGCTGCTGTGACTTCGAACACTGAAGCTTTCTTT

j_gene: TRBJ1-5
d_gene: -
len: 13
abundance: -
v_gene: TRBV6-5
CDR3aa: CASSLNSNQPQHF
CDR3nt: TGTGCCAGCAGTCTTAATAGCAATCAGCCCCAGCATTTT

j_gene: TRBJ1-4
d_gene: TRBD1
len: 13
abundance: -
v_gene: TRBV19
CDR3aa: CASNRGGGEKLFF
CDR3nt: TGTGCCAGCAACAGGGGCGGGGGTGAAAAACTGTTTTTT

j_gene: TRBJ2-2
d_gene: -
len: 15
abundance: -
v_gene: TRBV7-9
CDR3aa: CASNQRQANTGELFF
CDR3nt: TGTGCCAGCAACCAAAGACAGGCCAACACCGGGGAGCTGTTTTTT

j_gene: TRBJ2-1
d_gene: -
len: 16
abundance: -
v_gene: TRBV7-6
CDR3aa: CASSLGQRARVDEQFF
CDR3nt: TGTGCCAGCAGCTTAGGCCAAAGGGCCCGGGTCGATGAGCAGTTCTTC

j_gene: TRBJ1-2
d_gene: TRBD1
len: 15
abundance: once
v_gene: TRBV6-5
CDR3aa: CASSRDSFLFYGYTF
CDR3nt: TGTGCCAGCAGTCGGGACAGCTTCCTCTTTTATGGCTACACCTTC

j_gene: TRBJ1-4
d_gene: -
len: 12
abundance: -
v_gene: TRBV29-1
CDR3aa: CSVLLEGEKLFF
CDR3nt: TGCAGCGTTCTCTTGGAGGGCGAAAAACTGTTTTTT

j_gene: TRBJ2-2
d_gene: -
len: 17
abundance: -
v_gene: TRBV3-1/TRBV3-2
CDR3aa: CASSQVAGRMNTGELFF
CDR3nt: TGTGCCAGCAGCCAAGTTGCGGGACGGATGAACACCGGGGAGCTGTTTTTT

j_gene: TRBJ1-5
d_gene: TRBD1
len: 15
abundance: -
v_gene: TRBV6-6
CDR3aa: CASRPWGQGNQPQHF
CDR3nt: TGTGCCAGCAGACCCTGGGGACAGGGGAATCAGCCCCAGCATTTT

j_gene: TRBJ2-7
d_gene: -
len: 13
abundance: few
v_gene: TRBV7-9
CDR3aa: CASSLILGHEQYF
CDR3nt: TGTGCCAGCAGCTTAATTTTGGGCCACGAGCAGTACTTC

j_gene: TRBJ1-6
d_gene: TRBD1
len: 15
abundance: -
v_gene: TRBV19
CDR3aa: CASSILGQNNSPLHF
CDR3nt: TGTGCCAGTAGTATACTGGGACAGAATAATTCACCCCTCCACTTT

j_gene: TRBJ1-4
d_gene: -
len: 12
abundance: once
v_gene: TRBV28
CDR3aa: CASKAGIEKLFF
CDR3nt: TGTGCCAGCAAGGCAGGGATTGAAAAACTGTTTTTT

j_gene: TRBJ2-5
d_gene: TRBD1
len: 14
abundance: -
v_gene: TRBV29-1
CDR3aa: CSVCKTGSGETQYF
CDR3nt: TGCAGCGTCTGTAAGACAGGGTCCGGGGAGACCCAGTACTTC

j_gene: TRBJ1-4
d_gene: TRBD1
len: 13
abundance: -
v_gene: TRBV7-2
CDR3aa: CASSLRDRGQLFF
CDR3nt: TGTGCCAGCAGCTTACGAGACAGGGGTCAACTGTTTTTT

j_gene: TRBJ2-2
d_gene: -
len: 14
abundance: -
v_gene: TRBV7-2
CDR3aa: CASSKRVVTGELFF
CDR3nt: TGTGCCAGCAGCAAGAGGGTGGTGACCGGGGAGCTGTTTTTT

j_gene: TRBJ1-5
d_gene: -
len: 13
abundance: once
v_gene: TRBV6-5
CDR3aa: CASSLQGTQPQHF
CDR3nt: TGTGCCAGCAGTCTTCAGGGGACTCAGCCCCAGCATTTT

j_gene: TRBJ1-1
d_gene: -
len: 12
abundance: -
v_gene: TRBV28
CDR3aa: CASSLGYTEAFF
CDR3nt: TGTGCCAGCAGTTTAGGTTACACTGAAGCTTTCTTT

j_gene: TRBJ1-6
d_gene: -
len: 16
abundance: -
v_gene: TRBV3-1/TRBV3-2
CDR3aa: CASSPQGQGWDSPLHF
CDR3nt: TGTGCCAGCAGCCCCCAGGGGCAGGGATGGGACTCACCCCTCCACTTT

j_gene: TRBJ1-1
d_gene: -
len: 14
abundance: -
v_gene: TRBV7-3
CDR3aa: CASSPFDRISEAFF
CDR3nt: TGTGCCAGCAGCCCTTTTGACAGGATCTCTGAAGCTTTCTTT

j_gene: TRBJ1-2
d_gene: -
len: 15
abundance: few
v_gene: TRBV6-5
CDR3aa: CASRDQRGKDYGYTF
CDR3nt: TGTGCCAGCAGGGACCAAAGGGGAAAGGACTATGGCTACACCTTC

j_gene: TRBJ2-7
d_gene: -
len: 13
abundance: once
v_gene: TRBV25-1
CDR3aa: CASSHKRRGEQYF
CDR3nt: TGTGCCAGCAGTCATAAAAGGCGAGGGGAGCAGTACTTC

j_gene: TRBJ1-5
d_gene: TRBD1
len: 14
abundance: -
v_gene: TRBV19
CDR3aa: CAVGTDRSNQPQHF
CDR3nt: TGTGCCGTGGGGACAGACCGTAGCAATCAGCCCCAGCATTTT

j_gene: TRBJ2-7
d_gene: TRBD1
len: 14
abundance: -
v_gene: TRBV27
CDR3aa: CASSLLGQGYEQYF
CDR3nt: TGTGCCAGCAGTTTATTGGGACAGGGCTACGAGCAGTACTTC

j_gene: TRBJ1-5
d_gene: TRBD1
len: 14
abundance: -
v_gene: TRBV11-2
CDR3aa: CASSSTGGNQPQHF
CDR3nt: TGTGCCAGCAGTTCGACAGGGGGCAACCAGCCCCAGCATTTT

j_gene: TRBJ2-1
d_gene: TRBD2
len: 15
abundance: -
v_gene: TRBV7-3
CDR3aa: CASSLWGTSGSEQFF
CDR3nt: TGTGCCAGCAGCTTATGGGGGACTAGCGGGAGTGAGCAGTTCTTC

j_gene: TRBJ2-4
d_gene: -
len: 22
abundance: -
v_gene: TRBV6-4
CDR3aa: CASSDDSQEILRPGPHGNIQYF
CDR3nt: TGTGCCAGCAGTGACGATTCACAGGAAATCCTCCGTCCGGGCCCCCATGGAAACATTCAGTACTTC

j_gene: TRBJ1-1
d_gene: TRBD1
len: 14
abundance: -
v_gene: TRBV19
CDR3aa: CASSSWQGDTEAFF
CDR3nt: TGTGCCAGTAGTTCCTGGCAGGGGGACACTGAAGCTTTCTTT

j_gene: TRBJ2-1
d_gene: -
len: 15
abundance: -
v_gene: TRBV7-9
CDR3aa: CASSPQGLGTNEQFF
CDR3nt: TGTGCCAGCAGCCCCCAGGGCTTGGGGACCAATGAGCAGTTCTTC

j_gene: TRBJ2-7
d_gene: TRBD1
len: 15
abundance: -
v_gene: TRBV19
CDR3aa: CASRSPRTGAYEQYF
CDR3nt: TGTGCCAGTAGATCTCCCCGGACAGGGGCCTACGAGCAGTACTTC

j_gene: TRBJ1-5
d_gene: TRBD1
len: 14
abundance: -
v_gene: TRBV6-5
CDR3aa: CASSQGQGGQPQHF
CDR3nt: TGTGCCAGCAGCCAGGGACAGGGAGGTCAGCCCCAGCATTTT

j_gene: TRBJ1-2
d_gene: TRBD1
len: 13
abundance: -
v_gene: TRBV10-1
CDR3aa: CASSAGTDYGYTF
CDR3nt: TGCGCCAGCAGTGCCGGGACAGACTATGGCTACACCTTC

j_gene: TRBJ1-2
d_gene: -
len: 14
abundance: -
v_gene: TRBV7-2
CDR3aa: CASSLDRNSYGYTF
CDR3nt: TGTGCCAGCAGCTTAGACAGGAACTCCTATGGCTACACCTTC

j_gene: TRBJ1-1
d_gene: TRBD1
len: 16
abundance: -
v_gene: TRBV9
CDR3aa: CASSVVAAGQGTEAFF
CDR3nt: TGTGCCAGCAGCGTAGTAGCCGCCGGACAGGGAACTGAAGCTTTCTTT

j_gene: TRBJ2-1
d_gene: -
len: 15
abundance: -
v_gene: TRBV7-9
CDR3aa: CASSLDGTSYNEQFF
CDR3nt: TGTGCCAGCAGCCTGGACGGAACCTCCTACAATGAGCAGTTCTTC

j_gene: TRBJ1-6
d_gene: -
len: 13
abundance: -
v_gene: TRBV7-2
CDR3aa: CASSSGTFTPLHF
CDR3nt: TGTGCCAGCAGCTCTGGGACATTCACACCCCTCCACTTT

j_gene: TRBJ2-7
d_gene: -
len: 16
abundance: -
v_gene: TRBV6-2/TRBV6-3
CDR3aa: CASSQGGLISSYEQYF
CDR3nt: TGTGCCAGCAGCCAGGGTGGACTCATAAGCTCCTACGAGCAGTACTTC

j_gene: TRBJ1-1
d_gene: -
len: 15
abundance: -
v_gene: TRBV6-5
CDR3aa: CASSYSPGMGTEAFF
CDR3nt: TGTGCCAGCAGTTACTCGCCGGGGATGGGCACTGAAGCTTTCTTT

j_gene: TRBJ1-2
d_gene: -
len: 13
abundance: -
v_gene: TRBV28
CDR3aa: CASSLDGNYGYTF
CDR3nt: TGTGCCAGCAGTCTCGACGGGAACTATGGCTACACCTTC

j_gene: TRBJ2-1
d_gene: TRBD2
len: 16
abundance: once
v_gene: TRBV5-4
CDR3aa: CASSSGLAGAHNEQFF
CDR3nt: TGTGCCAGCAGCTCCGGACTAGCTGGAGCCCACAATGAGCAGTTCTTC

j_gene: TRBJ2-7
d_gene: TRBD1
len: 14
abundance: -
v_gene: TRBV28
CDR3aa: CASSLPGTGFEQYF
CDR3nt: TGTGCCAGCAGTTTACCCGGGACAGGGTTCGAGCAGTACTTC

j_gene: TRBJ1-5
d_gene: -
len: 15
abundance: -
v_gene: TRBV9
CDR3aa: CASSVSGGVNQPQHF
CDR3nt: TGTGCCAGCAGCGTGAGTGGGGGTGTCAATCAGCCCCAGCATTTT

j_gene: TRBJ1-5
d_gene: -
len: 11
abundance: -
v_gene: TRBV28
CDR3aa: CASNGNQPQHF
CDR3nt: TGTGCCAGCAACGGGAATCAGCCCCAGCATTTT

j_gene: TRBJ2-1
d_gene: -
len: 12
abundance: once
v_gene: TRBV12-3/TRBV12-4
CDR3aa: CASSPEKWEQFF
CDR3nt: TGTGCCAGCAGCCCCGAAAAGTGGGAGCAGTTCTTC

j_gene: TRBJ2-1
d_gene: -
len: 14
abundance: -
v_gene: TRBV28
CDR3aa: CAVQRGQTYNEQFF
CDR3nt: TGTGCCGTTCAGAGGGGACAAACCTACAATGAGCAGTTCTTC

j_gene: TRBJ1-3
d_gene: -
len: 17
abundance: -
v_gene: TRBV27
CDR3aa: CASSPAFPLSSGNTIYF
CDR3nt: TGTGCCAGCAGCCCAGCCTTCCCCTTAAGCTCTGGAAACACCATATATTTT

j_gene: TRBJ2-4
d_gene: TRBD2
len: 16
abundance: -
v_gene: TRBV28
CDR3aa: CASTLSGAGAKNIQYF
CDR3nt: TGTGCCAGCACCCTCAGCGGGGCCGGAGCCAAAAACATTCAGTACTTC

j_gene: TRBJ1-5
d_gene: -
len: 18
abundance: -
v_gene: TRBV19
CDR3aa: CASSSSLGGPYSNQPQHF
CDR3nt: TGTGCCAGTAGTTCCTCTTTAGGGGGTCCCTATAGCAATCAGCCCCAGCATTTT

j_gene: TRBJ1-3
d_gene: -
len: 17
abundance: -
v_gene: TRBV7-9
CDR3aa: CASSLALGGATGNTIYF
CDR3nt: TGTGCCAGCAGCTTGGCCCTTGGGGGGGCGACAGGAAACACCATATATTTT